The clone carrying this T cell receptor (beta chain) was counted at least ten times. This sample was included in a study of read filtering for tumor transcriptome and immune sequencing. Study context: Transcriptome libraries were built from DNase-treated RNA.

This CDR3 contains 14 residues. The V end lost 8 bases, the J end lost 5 bases, and 18 bases lay between the germline ends. Germline CDR1 and CDR2: LNHDA and SQIVND (reference sequence). Molecular barcoded adaptors covering alpha/delta and beta/gamma chains were used on roughly 400 ng RNA. TCRdb independently ran MiXCR on the reads; one entry per CDR3 protein. Found here are around 65,000 distinct CDR3 sequences, around 20% of them singletons; the top ten hold 11%. The source is a donor aged 40 or over with multiple myeloma. The source material was a population of CD138-negative cells sorted from bone marrow. The chain has TRBV19 and TRBJ2-5, with D maybe TRBD1 (6 bases). The CDR3 region has the DNA TGTGCCAGTCGAGACACAGGGCCGGGGGAGACCCAGTACTTC. It codes for CASRDTGPGETQYF.